This TCR beta chain comes out of a study of T-cell memory formation after mild COVID-19. Study details: Clustering of TCRs was largely donor specific.

This CDR3 has 17 amino acids. The germline CDR1 and CDR2 sequences are SNHLY and FYNNEI. Trimming took 4 bases from V and 0 from J, leaving 16 bases between them. MiXCR, run by TCRdb on the 5' RACE reads, gives a single entry per CDR3 protein. The sample lists about 440,000 distinct CDR3 sequences, 20% seen once, with about 8.8% in the top ten. This clonotype was found many times. The receptor was derived from an adult woman who had mild COVID-19 (a few samples of this study predate the infection). Cell type and time point are not known. Input material: PBMCs or a T cell subset sorted from them (not recorded which). The genes are TRBV2 and TRBJ2-1; D perhaps matches TRBD1 (7 bases). This chain's CDR3 is CASSARQGGSSYNEQFF. CDR3 DNA: TGTGCCAGCAGTGCCCGACAGGGAGGTAGCTCCTACAATGAGCAGTTCTTC. Supplemented by reference TRBV2 and TRBJ2-1, the full variable domain reads EPEVTQTPSHQVTQMGQEVILRCVPISNHLYFYWYRQILGQKVEFLVSFYNNEISEKSEIFDDQFSVERPDGSNFTLKIRSTKLEDSAMYFCASSARQGGSSYNEQFFGPGTRLTVL.